This T cell receptor beta chain emerged from a study of technical replicates of blood from a few donors (dated by TCRdb to about 2017). The germline V gene (reference sequence) gives CDR1 as SGHNT and CDR2 as YYREEE. The V and J ends are trimmed by 3 bases and 3 bases, leaving 13 bases between them. The CDR3 holds 14 amino acids from the cysteine to the phenylalanine. Of the read, only the CDR3 DNA is kept; its 42 bases are in frame from base 1. In the case of this clone: The antigen this receptor binds is unknown. No much larger clonotype is one base removed from it; base qualities were not supplied.

Library preparation used the immunoSEQ multiplex PCR assay. Entries here come from immuneACCESS through TCRdb and include only in-frame sequences with V and J called. Some clones fail to appear in such tables; in the studies checked, an unresolved V gene covers under half of the shortfall, and the cause of the remainder is unknown. Within this sample are about 62,000 clones, with over 75% of them counted one time only. Jointly, the top ten make up approximately 5.2% of the sample. The rearranged segments are TRBV5-4 and TRBJ2-7; no D gene can be assigned with confidence. The TCR comes from a human donor in good health. Some clones in this sample may be carry-over from other donors' samples. Source material: PBMCs. The CDR3 protein: CASSSGVDYYEQYF. The DNA is TGTGCCAGCAGCTCTGGAGTAGATTACTACGAGCAGTACTTC.